The entry below describes one T cell receptor (beta chain). No antigen is known for it. The entry originates in a study of T cell responses to AZD1222 COVID-19 vaccine. Findings and limits, study-wide: Clonal diversity was possibly underestimated, and white British individuals and females predominated among donors.

Only in-frame clones appear in the TCRdb table, and some are missing; sequencing was by immunoSEQ multiplex PCR. The sample has 170,000 or so clones, roughly nine tenths seen once. The CDR3 covers 16 residues. V lost 1 base and J 0 bases, leaving 11 bases between the germline ends. Germline CDR1 reads PRHDT; CDR2 reads FYEKMQ (reference sequence). The source is an adult in good health. This chain joins TRBV13 and TRBJ2-3, with D unclear. The specimen was peripheral blood, collected on day 0 of AZD1222 vaccination. The CDR3 nucleotides are TGTGCCAGCAGCTTAGCGCAGTCTAGTAGCACAGATACGCAGTATTTT. Residues: CASSLAQSSSTDTQYF.